This T cell receptor beta chain was captured by sequencing in a study of T cell responses to AZD1222 COVID-19 vaccine. CDR1 MNHEY and CDR2 SVGAGI come from the germline V gene. Trimming left V 8 bases short and J 6 bases short, with 23 bases between. The CDR3 runs to 15 residues. General study points: Unmutated regions of variants are reportedly targeted by nearly half of spike-specific TCRs. After two AZD1222 doses, spike-specific TCR breadth and depth rose versus day 0. No repertoire was sampled before or during the peak T cell response, only after it.

The assay was immunoSEQ multiplex PCR, and TCRdb's table has in-frame clones only and misses some. The sample has roughly 150,000 clones; 90% are singletons. Pooling covered second doses at about 4 or about 12 weeks. About this clone itself: Its antigen is undetermined.

Sequencing used peripheral blood, obtained 28 days after the second AZD1222 dose. This chain uses TRBV6-5 with TRBJ2-7; D may match TRBD1 or TRBD2 (5 bases each). The TCR sequence derives from an adult who received the AZD1222 COVID-19 vaccine. CDR3 loop: CASSEGRAGAGEQYV. CDR3 in DNA: TGTGCCAGCTCCGAGGGTAGGGCCGGGGCCGGCGAGCAGTACGTC.